This TCR beta chain was recorded in a study of cytomegalovirus exposure and HLA in healthy donors. General study points: Both high specificity and high sensitivity reportedly marked the classifier's diagnosis of cytomegalovirus status. Through in vitro validation, three CMV-associated chains were shown to be specific for CMV antigens. At a 0.05 false discovery rate, a later analysis found 18,000 or so TCR beta sequences to be associated with HLA alleles. Researchers catalogued 160 or so TCR beta chains as cytomegalovirus-associated.

This PCR relied on a set of 60 Vbeta primers and 13 Jbeta primers. Only in-frame clones appear in the TCRdb table, and some are missing; sequencing was by immunoSEQ multiplex PCR. Its clone listing holds 30,000 to 40,000 clones. As to this clone: The antigen is unknown.

The V and J ends lost 3 bases and 4 bases, in that order; junction bases with no gene match: 5. CDR3 length: 14 residues. Germline V gene data show CDR1 as SGHRS and CDR2 as YFSETQ. This TCR came from a woman in her forties in good health and CMV-seropositive. J is TRBJ1-2 and V is TRBV5-1; 8 positions match TRBD1. The sequenced sample consisted of PBMCs. Here the CDR3 DNA reads TGCGCCAGCAGCTCCAGGGGGCTGGTCTATGGCTACACCTTC. This gives the protein CASSSRGLVYGYTF. Drawing the rest from reference TRBV5-1 and TRBJ1-2, the complete variable domain is KAGVTQTPRYLIKTRGQQVTLSCSPISGHRSVSWYQQTPGQGLQFLFEYFSETQRNKGNFPGRFSGRQFSNSRSEMNVSTLELGDSALYLCASSSRGLVYGYTFGSGTRLTVV.